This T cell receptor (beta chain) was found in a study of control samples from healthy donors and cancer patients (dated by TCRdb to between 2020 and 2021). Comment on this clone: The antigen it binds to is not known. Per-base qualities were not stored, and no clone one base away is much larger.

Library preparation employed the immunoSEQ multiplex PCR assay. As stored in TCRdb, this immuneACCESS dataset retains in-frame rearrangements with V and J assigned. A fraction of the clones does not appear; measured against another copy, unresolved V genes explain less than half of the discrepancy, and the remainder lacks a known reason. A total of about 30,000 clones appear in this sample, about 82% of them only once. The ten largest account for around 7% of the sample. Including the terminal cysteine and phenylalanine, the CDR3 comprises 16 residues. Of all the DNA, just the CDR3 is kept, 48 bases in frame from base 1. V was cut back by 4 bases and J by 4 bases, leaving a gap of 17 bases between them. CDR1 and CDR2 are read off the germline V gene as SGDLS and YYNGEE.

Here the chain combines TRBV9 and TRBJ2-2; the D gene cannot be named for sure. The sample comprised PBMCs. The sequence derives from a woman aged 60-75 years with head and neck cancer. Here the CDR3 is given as CASSLGFGPSTGELFF. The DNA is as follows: TGTGCCAGCAGCCTGGGGTTTGGTCCCAGCACCGGGGAGCTGTTTTTT.